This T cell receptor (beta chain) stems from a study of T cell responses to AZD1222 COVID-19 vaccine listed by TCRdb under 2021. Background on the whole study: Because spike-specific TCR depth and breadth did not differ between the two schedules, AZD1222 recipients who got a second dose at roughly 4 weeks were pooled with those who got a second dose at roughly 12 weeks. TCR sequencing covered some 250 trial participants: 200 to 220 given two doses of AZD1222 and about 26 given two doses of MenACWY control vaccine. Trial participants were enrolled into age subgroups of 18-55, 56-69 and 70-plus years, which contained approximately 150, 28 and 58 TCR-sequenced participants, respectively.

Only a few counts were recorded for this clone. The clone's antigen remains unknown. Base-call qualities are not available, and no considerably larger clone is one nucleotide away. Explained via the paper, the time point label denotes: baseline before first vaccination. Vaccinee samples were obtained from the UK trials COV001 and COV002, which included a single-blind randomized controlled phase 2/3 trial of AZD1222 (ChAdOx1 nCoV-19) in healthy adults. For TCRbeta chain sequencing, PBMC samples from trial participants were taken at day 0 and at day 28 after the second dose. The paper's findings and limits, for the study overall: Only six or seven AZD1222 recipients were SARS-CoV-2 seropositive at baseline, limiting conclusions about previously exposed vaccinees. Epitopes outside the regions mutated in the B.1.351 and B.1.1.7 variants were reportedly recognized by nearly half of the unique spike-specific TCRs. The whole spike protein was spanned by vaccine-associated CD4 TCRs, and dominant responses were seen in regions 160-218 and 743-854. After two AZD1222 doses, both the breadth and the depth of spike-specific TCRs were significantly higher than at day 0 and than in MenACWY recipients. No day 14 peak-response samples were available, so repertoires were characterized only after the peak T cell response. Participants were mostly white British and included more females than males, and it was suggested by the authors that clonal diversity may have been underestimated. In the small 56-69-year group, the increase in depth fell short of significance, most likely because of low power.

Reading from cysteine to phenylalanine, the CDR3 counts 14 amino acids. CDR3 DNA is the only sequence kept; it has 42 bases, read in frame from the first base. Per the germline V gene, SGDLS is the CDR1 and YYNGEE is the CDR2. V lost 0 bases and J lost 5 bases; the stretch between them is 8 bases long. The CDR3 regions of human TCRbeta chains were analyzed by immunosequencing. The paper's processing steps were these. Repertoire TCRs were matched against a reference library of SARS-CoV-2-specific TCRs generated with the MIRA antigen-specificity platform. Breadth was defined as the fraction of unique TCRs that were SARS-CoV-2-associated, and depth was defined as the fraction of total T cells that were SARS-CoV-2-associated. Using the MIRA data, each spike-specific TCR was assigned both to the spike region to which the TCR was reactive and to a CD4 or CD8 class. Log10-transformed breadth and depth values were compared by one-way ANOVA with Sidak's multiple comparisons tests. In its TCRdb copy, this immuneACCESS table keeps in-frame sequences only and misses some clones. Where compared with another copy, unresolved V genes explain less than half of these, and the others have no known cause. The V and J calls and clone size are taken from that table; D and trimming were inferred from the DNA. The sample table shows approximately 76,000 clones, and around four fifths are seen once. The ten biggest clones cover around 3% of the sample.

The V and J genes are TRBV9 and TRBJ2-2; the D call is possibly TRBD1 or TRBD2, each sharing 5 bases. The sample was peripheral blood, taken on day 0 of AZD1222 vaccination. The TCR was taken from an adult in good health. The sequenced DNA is TGTGCCAGCAGCGTAGGGGGGTGGACCGGGGAGCTGTTTTTT. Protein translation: CASSVGGWTGELFF.